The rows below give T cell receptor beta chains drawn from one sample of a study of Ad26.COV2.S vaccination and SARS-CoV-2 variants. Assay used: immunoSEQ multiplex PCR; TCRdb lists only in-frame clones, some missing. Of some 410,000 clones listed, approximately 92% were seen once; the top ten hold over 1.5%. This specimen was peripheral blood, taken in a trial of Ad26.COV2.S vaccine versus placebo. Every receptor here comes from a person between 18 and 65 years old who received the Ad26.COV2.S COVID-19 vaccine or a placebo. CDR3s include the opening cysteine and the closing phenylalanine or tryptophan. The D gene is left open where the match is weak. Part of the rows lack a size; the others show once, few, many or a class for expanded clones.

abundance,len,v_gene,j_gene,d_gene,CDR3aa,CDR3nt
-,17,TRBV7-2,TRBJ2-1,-,CASSPQGGGLINNEQFF,TGTGCCAGCAGCCCGCAGGGGGGGGGTTTAATAAACAATGAGCAGTTCTTC
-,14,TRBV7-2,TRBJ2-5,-,CASSLEDGGPLRYF,TGTGCCAGCAGCTTAGAGGACGGGGGCCCACTTAGGTACTTC
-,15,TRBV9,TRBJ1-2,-,CASSEGVGRGYGYTF,TGTGCCAGCAGCGAGGGTGTAGGAAGGGGGTATGGCTACACCTTC
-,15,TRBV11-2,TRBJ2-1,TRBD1,CASSSDRVIYNEQFF,TGTGCCAGCAGCTCGGACAGGGTAATCTACAATGAGCAGTTCTTC
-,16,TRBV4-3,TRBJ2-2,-,CASSQPSSGNTGELFF,TGCGCCAGCAGCCAACCATCGTCGGGGAACACCGGGGAGCTGTTTTTT
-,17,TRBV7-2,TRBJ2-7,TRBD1,CASSLAANRGPAYEQYF,TGTGCCAGCAGCTTGGCAGCTAACAGGGGGCCCGCCTACGAGCAGTACTTC
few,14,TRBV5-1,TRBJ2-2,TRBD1,CASSSRTGAGELFF,TGCGCCAGCAGCTCACGGACAGGAGCCGGGGAGCTGTTTTTT
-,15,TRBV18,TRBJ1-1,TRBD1,CASSPGTGANTEAFF,TGTGCCAGCTCACCTGGGACAGGAGCGAACACTGAAGCTTTCTTT
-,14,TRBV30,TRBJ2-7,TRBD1,CAWSGDRGNYEQYF,TGTGCCTGGAGTGGGGACAGGGGAAATTACGAGCAGTACTTC
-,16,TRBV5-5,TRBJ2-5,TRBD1,CASSLGRGGSQETQYF,TGTGCCAGCAGCTTGGGTCGAGGGGGCTCCCAAGAGACCCAGTACTTC
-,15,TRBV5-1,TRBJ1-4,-,CASSLNSATNEKLFF,TGCGCCAGCAGCTTAAACAGTGCAACTAATGAAAAACTGTTTTTT
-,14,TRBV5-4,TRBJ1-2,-,CASSLAGDNYGYTF,TGTGCCAGCAGCTTGGCCGGAGATAACTATGGCTACACCTTC
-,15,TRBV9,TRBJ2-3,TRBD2,CASSVNGGASDTQYF,TGTGCCAGCAGCGTTAACGGGGGGGCATCAGATACGCAGTATTTT
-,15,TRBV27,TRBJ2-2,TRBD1,CASSFMTGSAGELFF,TGTGCCAGCAGTTTCATGACAGGGTCAGCCGGGGAGCTGTTTTTT
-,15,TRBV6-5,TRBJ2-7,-,CASSYLAAGEDEQYF,TGTGCCAGCAGTTACCTGGCGGCAGGGGAGGACGAGCAGTACTTC
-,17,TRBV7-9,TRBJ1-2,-,CASSSAYREDHNYGYTF,TGTGCCAGCAGCTCCGCCTACAGGGAAGATCATAACTATGGCTACACCTTC
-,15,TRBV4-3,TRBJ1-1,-,CASSPTPDTNTEAFF,TGCGCCAGCAGCCCCACCCCGGACACGAACACTGAAGCTTTCTTT
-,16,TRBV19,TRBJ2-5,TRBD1,CASSIGQGAWQETQYF,TGTGCCAGTAGTATAGGACAGGGGGCTTGGCAAGAGACCCAGTACTTC
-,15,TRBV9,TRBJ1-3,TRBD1,CASSVRGLGGNTIYF,TGTGCCAGCAGCGTTAGGGGGCTTGGGGGAAACACCATATATTTT
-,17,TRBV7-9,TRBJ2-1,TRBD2,CASSLPLRGGSYNEQFF,TGTGCCAGCAGCTTACCCCTCCGGGGGGGGTCCTACAATGAGCAGTTCTTC
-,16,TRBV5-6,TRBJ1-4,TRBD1,CASSFLFDRGNEKLFF,TGTGCCAGCAGCTTCTTATTCGACAGGGGAAATGAAAAACTGTTTTTT
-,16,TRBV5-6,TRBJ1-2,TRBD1,CASSLRDSNLNYGYTF,TGTGCCAGCAGCTTAAGGGACAGCAACCTCAACTATGGCTACACCTTC
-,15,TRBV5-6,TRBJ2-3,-,CASSSIRVVTDTQYF,TGTGCCAGCAGCTCAATTAGGGTTGTCACAGATACGCAGTATTTT
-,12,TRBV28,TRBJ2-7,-,CASSTPRYEQYF,TGTGCCAGCAGTACCCCTAGATACGAGCAGTACTTC
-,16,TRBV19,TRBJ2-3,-,CASARTARGGTDTQYF,TGTGCCAGTGCCCGGACAGCACGAGGCGGCACAGATACGCAGTATTTT
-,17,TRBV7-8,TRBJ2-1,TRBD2,CASSLVPAGGLYNEQFF,TGTGCCAGCAGCTTAGTCCCAGCGGGGGGATTGTACAATGAGCAGTTCTTC
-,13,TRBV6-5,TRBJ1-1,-,CASSSQGNTEAFF,TGTGCCAGCAGCTCACAGGGGAACACTGAAGCTTTCTTT
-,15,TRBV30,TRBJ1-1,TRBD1,CAWSAGTGVNTEAFF,TGTGCCTGGAGTGCGGGGACAGGGGTAAACACTGAAGCTTTCTTT
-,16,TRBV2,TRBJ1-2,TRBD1,CASSEGGQLLNYGYTF,TGTGCCAGCAGTGAAGGGGGACAGCTCCTTAACTATGGCTACACCTTC
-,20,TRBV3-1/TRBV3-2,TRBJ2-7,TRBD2,CASSQETGGTSGGVVYEQYF,TGTGCCAGCAGCCAAGAGACTGGAGGGACTAGCGGGGGGGTAGTCTACGAGCAGTACTTC
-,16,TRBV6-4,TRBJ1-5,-,CASSDSDGNSNQPQHF,TGTGCCAGCAGTGACTCGGACGGGAATAGCAATCAGCCCCAGCATTTT
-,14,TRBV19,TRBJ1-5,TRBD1,CASGNRGGNQPQHF,TGTGCCAGCGGGAACAGGGGCGGGAATCAGCCCCAGCATTTT
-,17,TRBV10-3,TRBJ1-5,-,CAISESIVSIGNQPQHF,TGTGCCATCAGTGAGTCGATAGTCAGCATAGGCAATCAGCCCCAGCATTTT
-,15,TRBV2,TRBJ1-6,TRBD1,CANRQSGQGPSPLHF,TGTGCCAACCGGCAGTCCGGACAGGGACCCTCACCCCTCCACTTT
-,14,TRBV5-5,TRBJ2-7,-,CASSLQSGTYEQYF,TGTGCCAGCAGCTTGCAGAGCGGTACCTACGAGCAGTACTTC
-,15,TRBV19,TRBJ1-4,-,CASNIGGRGGEKLFF,TGTGCCAGCAACATCGGGGGCAGGGGTGGTGAAAAACTGTTTTTT
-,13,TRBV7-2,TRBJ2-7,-,CASSLVGEDEQYF,TGTGCCAGCAGCTTAGTTGGCGAAGACGAGCAGTACTTC
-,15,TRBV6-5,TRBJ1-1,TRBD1,CASRRDRGEGTEAFF,TGTGCCAGCAGGCGGGACAGGGGGGAGGGCACTGAAGCTTTCTTT
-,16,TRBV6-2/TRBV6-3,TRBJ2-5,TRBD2,CASSYSERGLGETQYF,TGTGCCAGCAGTTACTCCGAGCGGGGGCTTGGGGAGACCCAGTACTTC
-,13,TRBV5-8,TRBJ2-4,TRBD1,CAYSQGTLNIQYF,TGTGCTTACTCACAGGGGACCCTAAACATTCAGTACTTC
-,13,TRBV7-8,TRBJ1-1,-,CAGGAGTNTEAFF,TGTGCGGGGGGGGCAGGGACGAACACTGAAGCTTTCTTT
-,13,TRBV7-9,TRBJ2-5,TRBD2,CASSLAGRETQYF,TGTGCCAGCTCACTAGCGGGGCGCGAGACCCAGTACTTC
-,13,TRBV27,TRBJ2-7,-,CASSLTGNYEQYF,TGTGCCAGCAGCCTAACGGGAAACTACGAGCAGTACTTC
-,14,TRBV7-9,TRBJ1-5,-,CASSIRDTDQPQHF,TGTGCCAGCAGCATCCGGGACACAGATCAGCCCCAGCATTTT
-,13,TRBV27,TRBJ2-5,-,CASGTGRKETQYF,TGTGCCAGCGGGACGGGACGGAAAGAGACCCAGTACTTC
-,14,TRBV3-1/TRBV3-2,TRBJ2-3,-,CASSHGPPTDTQYF,TGTGCCAGCAGCCACGGACCACCCACAGATACGCAGTATTTT
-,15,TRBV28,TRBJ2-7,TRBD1,CASSLGQGFAYEQYF,TGTGCCAGCAGTTTGGGACAGGGCTTTGCCTACGAGCAGTACTTC